Following are 29 T cell receptor beta chains from one sample sequenced in a study of identical twins. TCRdb used MiXCR to reprocess the 5' RACE reads, holding one entry per CDR3 protein. The sample includes under 300,000 distinct CDR3 sequences, about an eighth of them seen just once. These data were also reused for a study on yellow fever vaccine responses in identical twins.

The sequenced material came from memory (CD45RO+) T cells sorted from blood. The receptors were gathered from a woman aged 18-30 years in good health.

This clonotype was observed a few times. The chain uses TRBV6-2 or TRBV6-3 and TRBJ2-5, with D tentatively TRBD1 or TRBD2 (5 bases each). Germline V gene sequence: CDR1 MNHEY, CDR2 SVGEGT. Trimming pared 4 bases from V and 7 bases from J, leaving 19 bases between. The CDR3 loop spans 15 amino acids. The CDR3 DNA reads as TGTGCCAGCAGTTCCCCTGACAGCGGAATTTGGACCCAGTACTTC. The encoded protein is CASSSPDSGIWTQYF.

The chain couples TRBV15 to TRBJ2-5; D is undetermined. V shed 0 bases and J shed 4 bases, with 9 bases lying between them. There are 14 residues in the CDR3. Germline V gene sequence: CDR1 LNHNV, CDR2 YYDKDF (reference sequence). The CDR3 nucleotides are TGTGCCACCAGCAGAGACGATGTAGGAGAGACCCAGTACTTC. Translated, it gives CATSRDDVGETQYF.

This clonotype was detected only once. This chain joins TRBV27 and TRBJ2-5; the match to TRBD2 covers 15 bases. This CDR3 comprises 16 residues. CDR1 is MNHEY and CDR2 is SMNVEV in the germline V gene (reference sequence). With V trimmed by 5 bases and J by 5 bases, 6 bases remained unmatched. This CDR3 reads CASSRTSGGARETQYF. CDR3 coding DNA: TGTGCCAGCAGTAGGACTAGCGGGGGGGCCAGGGAGACCCAGTACTTC.

V usage is TRBV20-1 and J usage is TRBJ2-7; possible D gene TRBD1, 5 bases. Germline V gene sequence: CDR1 DFQATT, CDR2 SNEGSKA (reference sequence). V shed 0 bases and J shed 0 bases, with 12 bases lying between them. This CDR3 is 15 amino acids long. The CDR3 here is CSAREPRTLSYEQYF. For the CDR3, the DNA is TGCAGTGCTAGAGAACCCCGGACACTCTCCTACGAGCAGTACTTC.

The gene calls are TRBV28 and TRBJ1-2; D perhaps matches TRBD1 (5 bases). The CDR3 contains 15 residues. V was shortened by 5 bases and J by 4 bases, with 17 bases between the two germline ends. CDR1 is MDHEN and CDR2 is SYDVKM in the germline V gene. CDR3 loop: CASSQGGTDLYGYTF. In DNA form, the CDR3 reads TGTGCCAGCAGTCAAGGTGGGACGGACCTCTATGGCTACACCTTC.

This clonotype has a handful of counts. The chain uses TRBV29-1 and TRBJ1-1; D perhaps matches TRBD1 (5 bases). The CDR3 has 12 residues. Germline CDR1 SQVTM, CDR2 ANQGSEA. Trimming left V 5 bases short and J 4 bases short, with 11 bases between. CDR3 region: CSVRQRPTEAFF. CDR3 sequence (DNA): TGCAGCGTTCGACAGAGACCCACTGAAGCTTTCTTT.

The chain uses TRBV4-1 and TRBJ1-4; tentatively, D is TRBD1 (6 bases). The CDR3 spans 14 residues. Trimming pared 1 base from V and 7 bases from J, leaving 10 bases between. CDR1 is MGHRA, CDR2 YSYEKL, per germline. The chain's CDR3 is CASSQVRGLEKLFF. As DNA, the CDR3 is TGCGCCAGCAGCCAAGTCAGGGGCCTTGAAAAACTGTTTTTT.

This clonotype was seen more than once but under ten times. The V call is TRBV20-1, the J call TRBJ1-2; 8 bases map to TRBD1. The CDR3 runs 17 residues. CDR1 DFQATT and CDR2 SNEGSKA come from the germline V gene (reference sequence). V lost 0 bases and J lost 1; bases outside the gene matches: 10. The CDR3 protein is CSARDLDRAGGNYGYTF. CDR3 DNA: TGCAGTGCTAGAGATCTGGACAGGGCGGGGGGTAACTATGGCTACACCTTC.

This clonotype was counted between two and nine times. The chain employs TRBV11-2 and TRBJ2-4; no reliable D call. The CDR3 totals 12 residues. In germline, CDR1 is SGHAT, CDR2 FQNNGV. V lost 5 bases and J lost 4, with 6 bases in between. The CDR3: CASSPLKNIQYF. The CDR3 nucleotides read TGTGCCAGCAGCCCTCTTAAAAACATTCAGTACTTC.

This clonotype showed up just a few times. The chain employs TRBV29-1 and TRBJ2-5; 9 nucleotides line up with TRBD2. There are 13 residues in the CDR3. Trimming took 7 bases from V and 11 from J; bases not matched to a gene: 14. CDR1 SQVTM and CDR2 ANQGSEA come from the germline V gene. The CDR3 region has the DNA TGCAGCGCCCATCCCGCCCGACTAGCGGCGCAGTACTTC. Its protein product is CSAHPARLAAQYF.

This clonotype was observed a handful of times. V gene TRBV20-1 combines with J gene TRBJ2-7; possibly TRBD1 or TRBD2 for D (5 bases each). V dropped 1 base and J dropped 6 bases, with 16 bases sitting between them. The V gene's germline CDR1 is DFQATT and CDR2 SNEGSKA (reference sequence). The CDR3 is made up of 14 amino acids. The CDR3 region has the DNA TGCAGTGCTAGAGCACCGGGGCTGTATCCCGAGCAGTACTTC. As protein: CSARAPGLYPEQYF.

The genes are TRBV28 and TRBJ1-5; D may be TRBD1 (5 bases). The CDR3 runs 16 residues. CDR1 is MDHEN and CDR2 is SYDVKM in the germline V gene. V was clipped by 3 bases and J by 0 bases, with 12 bases between them. CDR3 DNA sequence: TGTGCCAGCAGTTTTTGGGGGGAGAATAGCAATCAGCCCCAGCATTTT. Its protein product is CASSFWGENSNQPQHF.

The V gene is TRBV20-1, the J gene TRBJ2-5, with a weak D call TRBD2 (6 bases). CDR3 length: 14 residues. With 5 bases removed from V and 5 bases from J, the gap between germline ends came to 18 bases. Germline CDR1 reads DFQATT; CDR2 reads SNEGSKA (reference sequence). The CDR3, as DNA: TGCAGTGCTCATAAAGGAGGGGAACGGGAGACCCAGTACTTC. Protein product: CSAHKGGERETQYF.

This clonotype was observed a few times. The genes are TRBV5-4 and TRBJ2-3; the D gene is possibly TRBD1 (6 bases). CDR1 SGHNT and CDR2 YYREEE come from the germline V gene (reference sequence). This CDR3 has 14 residues. Trimming took 3 bases from V and 3 from J, leaving 11 bases between them. The CDR3 loop is CASSSTGRTDTQYF. As DNA, the CDR3 is TGTGCCAGCAGCTCTACAGGGAGAACAGATACGCAGTATTTT.

This rearrangement joins TRBV10-3 to TRBJ2-1; 7 bases line up with TRBD1. The V segment lost 2 bases and the J segment 5 bases; nucleotides outside the gene matches: 9. CDR3 size: 16 residues. The germline gives CDR1 ENHRY, CDR2 SYGVKD. CDR3 region: CAISEPDRRPDNEQFF. The CDR3 DNA follows: TGTGCCATCAGTGAGCCGGACAGGCGTCCGGACAATGAGCAGTTCTTC.

The chain joins TRBV2 to TRBJ2-7, with D possibly TRBD2 on 6 matching bases. Germline lookup yields CDR1 SNHLY and CDR2 FYNNEI. V was pared by 6 bases and J by 3 bases, with 9 bases between. The CDR3 runs to 12 residues. The CDR3 nucleotides read TGTGCCAGCAGAGCTAGCGTCTACGAGCAGTACTTC. This gives the protein CASRASVYEQYF. The full variable domain, its missing parts supplied by reference TRBV2 and TRBJ2-7, is EPEVTQTPSHQVTQMGQEVILRCVPISNHLYFYWYRQILGQKVEFLVSFYNNEISEKSEIFDDQFSVERPDGSNFTLKIRSTKLEDSAMYFCASRASVYEQYFGPGTRLTVT.

This clonotype has a count of ten or more. V and J are TRBV29-1 and TRBJ2-1, with a weak D call TRBD2 (5 bases). The CDR3 is 14 residues long. Germline CDR1 is SQVTM and CDR2 is ANQGSEA. Trimming removed 1 base at V and 4 bases at J, with 11 bases between. The CDR3 DNA reads TGCAGCGTTGAAGGATGGGCGGGTTACAATGAGCAGTTCTTC. This encodes CSVEGWAGYNEQFF.

This clonotype was seen ten or more times. The genes are TRBV5-1 and TRBJ2-1; 9 bases align to TRBD2. The junction had 5 bases not matched to a gene; V was cut back by 3 bases and J by 7 bases. Per the germline V gene, CDR1 is SGHRS and CDR2 is YFSETQ. The CDR3 covers 14 residues. CDR3 residues: CASSSTSGSNEQFF. The CDR3 DNA sequence: TGCGCCAGCAGCTCGACTAGCGGTAGTAATGAGCAGTTCTTC.

This clonotype was counted a few times. This chain uses TRBV11-2 with TRBJ2-2, with 9 bases that match TRBD2. This CDR3 spans 17 amino acids. Trimming at V came to 4 bases and at J to 2 bases, leaving 8 bases not matched to a gene. Germline V gene lookup returns CDR1 SGHAT and CDR2 FQNNGV. The CDR3: CASSSRSGGPNTGELFF. The CDR3 coding sequence is TGTGCCAGCAGCTCGCGAAGCGGGGGGCCTAACACCGGGGAGCTGTTTTTT.

This clonotype was picked up a small number of times. V usage is TRBV7-3 and J usage is TRBJ2-5; 9 bases fit TRBD1. CDR1 is SGHTA and CDR2 is FQGTGA in the germline V gene. Trimming cost V 5 bases and J 5 bases; bases outside gene matches: 18. There are 18 residues in the CDR3. Here the CDR3 DNA reads TGTGCCAGCAGCCCAACAGGGGTCACGGACAGGGGTCGCGAGACCCAGTACTTC. The encoded protein is CASSPTGVTDRGRETQYF.

The rearrangement uses TRBV27 and TRBJ2-6, with TRBD2 matching over 8 bases. V dropped 6 bases and J dropped 4; count of bases not matched to a gene: 17. Germline CDR1 reads MNHEY; CDR2 reads SMNVEV (reference sequence). This CDR3 has 19 amino acids. The CDR3 coding sequence is TGTGCCAGCAGCACAACCATACCGGGACTAGGGGCCGGGGCCAACGTCCTGACTTTC. This sequence encodes CASSTTIPGLGAGANVLTF.

This clonotype occurred a few times. The chain recombines TRBV6-1 with TRBJ2-1, with 10 positions matching TRBD2. The V gene's germline CDR1 is MNHNS and CDR2 SASEGT. The CDR3 covers 17 residues. V lost 7 bases, J lost 1 base, and 10 bases stayed unmatched. The CDR3: CASKSIAGGTSYNEQFF. In nucleotides, the CDR3 is TGTGCCAGCAAGTCAATAGCGGGGGGCACTTCCTACAATGAGCAGTTCTTC.

There are many counts of this clonotype. The chain employs TRBV7-2 and TRBJ2-1, with D possibly matching TRBD2 (5 bases). Trimming removed 5 bases from V and 10 bases from J, with 15 bases in between. CDR1 SGHTA and CDR2 FQGNSA come from the germline V gene. The CDR3 has 13 residues. The CDR3 protein is CASSTPGVEEQFF. The DNA of the CDR3 is TGTGCCAGCAGCACCCCCGGGGTGGAGGAGCAGTTCTTC. The full variable domain, completed using reference TRBV7-2 and TRBJ2-1, is GAGVSQSPSNKVTEKGKDVELRCDPISGHTALYWYRQSLGQGLEFLIYFQGNSAPDKSGLPSDRFSAERTGGSVSTLTIQRTQQEDSAVYLCASSTPGVEEQFFGPGTRLTVL.

This clonotype was seen at least ten times. The V call is TRBV29-1, the J call TRBJ2-2; 11 positions match TRBD1. J lost 7 bases, V lost 1 base, and 5 bases had no gene match. CDR1 SQVTM and CDR2 ANQGSEA come from the germline V gene. This CDR3 is 15 amino acids long. CDR3 residues: CSVEGTGGMVGELFF. In nucleotides, the CDR3 is TGCAGCGTTGAAGGGACAGGGGGCATGGTCGGGGAGCTGTTTTTT.

The V and J genes are TRBV12-3 or TRBV12-4 and TRBJ1-6; D perhaps matches TRBD1 (6 bases). This CDR3 spans 15 amino acids. Trimming took off 6 bases at V and 5 bases at J, with 14 bases between the two ends. The CDR3 here is CASSRGGTNNSPLHF. As DNA, the CDR3 is TGTGCCAGCAGCCGCGGGGGGACAAATAATTCACCCCTCCACTTT.

This clonotype was counted a few times. This chain links TRBV3-1 with TRBJ2-3, with 13 bases matching TRBD2. This CDR3 region has 16 residues. Germline V CDR1 and CDR2: LGHDT, YNNKEL (reference sequence). With V trimmed by 4 bases and J by 7 bases, 8 bases remained unmatched. For the CDR3, the DNA is TGTGCCAGCAGCCCGCCTTGGACTAGCGGGAGTTATACGCAGTATTTT. As protein: CASSPPWTSGSYTQYF.

In its sample, this clonotype was seen many times. V gene TRBV12-3 or TRBV12-4 combines with J gene TRBJ1-2; no definite D call. V was clipped by 4 bases and J by 6 bases, with 12 bases between them. The CDR3 extends over 13 amino acids. Written as DNA, the CDR3 is TGTGCCAGCAGTTCCTCCGGGAGAGATGGCTACACCTTC. Its protein product is CASSSSGRDGYTF.

The table lists this clonotype with a few counts. The CDR3: CASSLQTSVGELFF. The CDR3 DNA reads TGTGCCAGCAGCCTACAGACTAGCGTCGGGGAGCTGTTTTTT. This chain joins TRBV7-2 and TRBJ2-2; 8 bases agree with TRBD2. The CDR3 has 14 residues. V trimming: 5 bases; J trimming: 7 bases; junction bases outside the gene matches: 6. The germline CDR1 and CDR2 sequences are SGHTA and FQGNSA.

This clonotype has a count of ten or more. The chain couples TRBV3-1 to TRBJ1-1; D perhaps matches TRBD1 (5 bases). The CDR3 extends over 19 amino acids. Trimming took 0 bases from V and 0 from J, leaving 20 bases between them. The germline gives CDR1 LGHDT, CDR2 YNNKEL (reference sequence). CDR3 sequence: CASSQDEVVQTGLNTEAFF. Written as DNA, the CDR3 is TGTGCCAGCAGCCAAGATGAGGTCGTTCAAACAGGCTTGAACACTGAAGCTTTCTTT.